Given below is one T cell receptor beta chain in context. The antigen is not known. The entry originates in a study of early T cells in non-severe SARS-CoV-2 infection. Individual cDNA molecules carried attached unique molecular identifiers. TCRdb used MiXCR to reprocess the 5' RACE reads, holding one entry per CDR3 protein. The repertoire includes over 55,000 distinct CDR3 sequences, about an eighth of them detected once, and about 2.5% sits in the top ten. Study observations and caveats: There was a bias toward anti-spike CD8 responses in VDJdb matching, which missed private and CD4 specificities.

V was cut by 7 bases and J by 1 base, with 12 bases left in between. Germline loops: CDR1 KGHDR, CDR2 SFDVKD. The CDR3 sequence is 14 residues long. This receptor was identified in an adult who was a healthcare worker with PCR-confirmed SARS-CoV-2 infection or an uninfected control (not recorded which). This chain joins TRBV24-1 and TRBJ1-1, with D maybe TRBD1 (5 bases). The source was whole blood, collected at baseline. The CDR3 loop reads CATRAPGTNTEAFF. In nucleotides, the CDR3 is TGTGCCACCAGGGCGCCAGGGACGAACACTGAAGCTTTCTTT.